Listed here is a single T cell receptor (beta chain). The target antigen is unknown. This record comes from a study of human T cells and chemical hapten exposure. Overall study findings and caveats: The study found that DPC sensitization did not change TCRs above 1 in 1000 frequency. Expanded TCRs were compared with controls, and the expanded TCRs formed significantly more large CDR3 similarity clusters.

Regarding time point: pre-sensitization, week 0. Treatment defined: therapeutic diphenylcyclopropenone sensitization with weekly scalp DPC. Individual cDNA molecules (in the library) carried attached unique molecular identifiers. In the authors' workflow: Per-sample TCR counts ranged from about 20,000 to 750,000, median around 96,000. One entry per CDR3 protein, called by TCRdb with MiXCR from the RACE reads. None of the V and J calls come from the authors' own analysis; TCRdb made them. The table records about 180,000 distinct CDR3 sequences, around 30% of them present only once. CDR1 SQVTM and CDR2 ANQGSEA come from the germline V gene. J was trimmed by 9 bases and V by 4 bases; bases with no gene match: 8. The CDR3 loop spans 14 amino acids.

The chain combines TRBV29-1 with TRBJ2-1, with TRBD2 matching over 11 bases. The specimen was whole blood, collected in connection with sensitization to the hapten diphenylcyclopropenone (DPC). The origin of this receptor is a young woman with alopecia areata. Some clones in this sample may be carry-over from other donors' samples. The CDR3 region is CSVGVAGGQSEQFF. Here the CDR3 DNA reads TGCAGCGTTGGTGTAGCGGGAGGGCAGAGTGAGCAGTTCTTC.